These 20 T cell receptor beta chains were sequenced from one sample in a study of T cells in Graves' hyperthyroidism and ophthalmopathy. Amplified TCR beta CDR3 regions derived from RNA transcripts. HTBI primers were employed in a first-round RT-PCR of the TCR CDR3. TCRdb passed the multiplex PCR reads through MiXCR, listing each CDR3 protein once. The table has over 300,000 distinct CDR3 sequences, approximately 15% seen once. The sequenced sample was blood. Receptors were obtained from a woman aged 55-70 years with Graves' hyperthyroidism.

Concerning this clonotype: Just one base apart from a much larger clone, this may be a read error. This sequence joins TRBV11-3 and TRBJ2-7; D not certain. This CDR3 is 14 amino acids long. Germline V gene lookup returns CDR1 SGHNT and CDR2 YENEEA. V lost 2 bases and J lost 7, with 15 bases in between. The CDR3 region has the DNA TGTGCCAGCAGCTTAAGTGGCCCCCGGGTGGAGCAGTACTTC. Its protein product is CASSLSGPRVEQYF.

A word on this clonotype: A much larger clone differs from this one at a single base, so this may be a read error. The chain has TRBV20-1 and TRBJ2-1; D is unresolved. Per the germline V gene, CDR1 is DFQATT and CDR2 is SNEGSKA (reference sequence). The length of the CDR3 is 11 residues. In nucleotides, the CDR3 is TGCAGTGCTACGCGCCAGAATGGGCAGTTCTTC. Translated, it gives CSATRQNGQFF.

V gene TRBV5-1 combines with J gene TRBJ2-3, with 10 bases that match TRBD1. The CDR3 has 16 residues. The V and J ends lost 4 bases and 4 bases, in that order; junction bases with no gene match: 9. From germline, CDR1 is SGHRS and CDR2 YFSETQ. In nucleotides, the CDR3 is TGCGCCAGCAGCCCCCAGACAGGGGGCGGATCAGATACGCAGTATTTT. Its protein product is CASSPQTGGGSDTQYF.

In regard to this clonotype: A read error may explain this, as a much larger clone is one base away. The chain couples TRBV27 to TRBJ1-5, with a possible D match to TRBD1 (6 bases). CDR1 and CDR2 from the germline V gene are MNHEY and SMNVEV (reference sequence). CDR3 length: 17 amino acids. The CDR3 loop reads CVSSHGGAIGGNQPQHF. CDR3 in DNA: TGTGTCAGCAGCCATGGGGGGGCCATCGGGGGCAATCAGCCCCAGCATTTT.

The sample holds a few counts of this clonotype. The V call is TRBV14, the J call TRBJ2-5, with D possibly TRBD1 on 5 matching bases. V shed 3 bases and J shed 5 bases, with 16 bases lying between them. The CDR3 covers 15 residues. The germline gives CDR1 SGHDN, CDR2 FVKESK. This CDR3 reads CASSHHPQGWETQYF. In DNA, the CDR3 is TGTGCCAGCAGCCACCACCCCCAGGGCTGGGAGACCCAGTACTTC.

The chain has TRBV5-4 and TRBJ2-2; 9 bases agree with TRBD1. CDR3 length: 15 amino acids. Germline loops: CDR1 SGHNT, CDR2 YYREEE (reference sequence). The V and J ends lost 5 bases and 1 base, in that order; junction bases with no gene match: 3. DNA for the CDR3: TGTGCCAGCAGACGGGACAGGGAGAACACCGGGGAGCTGTTTTTT. It codes for CASRRDRENTGELFF.

The chain employs TRBV30 and TRBJ2-1; TRBD2 agrees at 11 bases. The CDR3 consists of 14 residues. Trimming took 2 bases from V and 9 from J; bases not matched to a gene: 6. Germline CDR1 GTSNPN, CDR2 SVGIG (reference sequence). Written as DNA, the CDR3 is TGTGCCTGGAGTTTGGGACTAGCGGAATCTGAGCAGTTCTTC. Translation gives CAWSLGLAESEQFF.

This clonotype showed up many times. The CDR3 nucleotides read TGTGCCAGCAGTTCTGCCCGACTAGCGGGGATCTTCAATGAGCAGTTCTTC. Translated: CASSSARLAGIFNEQFF. The rearrangement joins TRBV7-8 to TRBJ2-1, with 11 bases identical to TRBD2. Per germline, CDR1 SGHVS and CDR2 FQNEAQ. Trimming cost V 6 bases and J 6 bases; bases outside gene matches: 13. This CDR3 comprises 17 residues.

In this sample, this clonotype turned up a few times. This chain joins TRBV5-1 and TRBJ1-2; possible D gene TRBD1, 6 bases. V was pared by 1 base and J by 4 bases, with 11 bases between. Germline V gene sequence: CDR1 SGHRS, CDR2 YFSETQ. The CDR3 totals 14 residues. This chain's CDR3 is CASSLQGPSYGYTF. The CDR3, as DNA: TGCGCCAGCAGCTTGCAGGGGCCCTCCTATGGCTACACCTTC.

At least ten counts were recorded for this clonotype. The chain is built from TRBV15 and TRBJ2-7; 12 positions match TRBD2. The CDR3 is made up of 20 amino acids. The germline V gene encodes CDR1 LNHNV and CDR2 YYDKDF (reference sequence). Germline trimming cut 5 bases from V and 2 bases from J; bases unmatched to any gene: 19. The CDR3 loop is CATSRTSGAVFRVGPYEQYF. In DNA form, the CDR3 reads TGTGCCACCAGCCGGACTAGCGGGGCGGTTTTTAGAGTGGGACCCTACGAGCAGTACTTC.

This clonotype was recorded only once. The chain is built from TRBV20-1 and TRBJ2-5; 10 bases map to TRBD2. Germline V lookup: CDR1 DFQATT, CDR2 SNEGSKA (reference sequence). V shed 8 bases, J shed 0 bases, and the junction held 12 bases outside the gene matches. The CDR3 has 16 amino acids. In nucleotides, the CDR3 is TGCAGTACTGAGGGGACTAGCGCCCCGTACCAAGAGACCCAGTACTTC. As protein: CSTEGTSAPYQETQYF.

This clonotype was observed many times. V gene TRBV28 combines with J gene TRBJ1-4; D is undetermined. V lost 2 bases and J 5 bases, leaving 9 bases between the germline ends. Germline-derived CDR1 and CDR2 are MDHEN and SYDVKM. The CDR3 has 14 residues. CDR3 DNA: TGTGCCAGCAGTTTAGTAGGGATGAATGAAAAACTGTTTTTT. It is translated as CASSLVGMNEKLFF.

A word on this clonotype: An end of the junction does not agree with germline; a read error may underlie this. The rearrangement uses TRBV27 and TRBJ2-3, with D possibly TRBD2 on 6 matching bases. CDR1 is MNHEY, CDR2 SMNVEV, per germline (reference sequence). The CDR3 loop spans 15 amino acids. CDR3 in amino acids: CVSSFSSESTDTQYF. For the CDR3, the DNA is TGTGTCAGCAGTTTCTCTAGCGAGAGCACAGATACGCAGTATTTT.

This clonotype turned up a few times. The V gene is TRBV20-1, the J gene TRBJ2-1, with 8 positions matching TRBD2. This CDR3 comprises 14 residues. The junction had 11 bases not matched to a gene; V was cut back by 5 bases and J by 8 bases. Germline lookup yields CDR1 DFQATT and CDR2 SNEGSKA (reference sequence). In nucleotides, the CDR3 is TGCAGTGCTTCGGGGACTAGTGTGGGTCATGAGCAGTTCTTC. Amino acids: CSASGTSVGHEQFF.

At least ten counts were recorded for this clonotype. V gene TRBV5-5 combines with J gene TRBJ2-3; 12 bases agree with TRBD2. This CDR3 spans 16 amino acids. The germline V gene encodes CDR1 SGHKS and CDR2 YYEKEE (reference sequence). After removal of 0 bases from V and 3 bases from J, the junction contained 2 bases not matched to a gene. CDR3 loop: CASSLAGLAGTDTQYF. The CDR3, as DNA: TGTGCCAGCAGCTTGGCGGGACTAGCGGGTACAGATACGCAGTATTTT.

This clonotype has more than one count but fewer than ten. The J gene is TRBJ2-3, the V gene TRBV6-1; TRBD2 matches at 9 bases. Germline V CDR1 and CDR2: MNHNS, SASEGT. With V trimmed by 6 bases and J by 4 bases, 14 bases remained unmatched. This CDR3 contains 17 residues. CDR3 region: CASSPELRGGGADTQYF. CDR3 bases: TGTGCCAGCAGCCCAGAACTTCGCGGGGGGGGAGCAGATACGCAGTATTTT.

The chain combines TRBV5-1 with TRBJ2-7; D tentatively fits TRBD1 or TRBD2 (5 bases each). The CDR3 covers 18 residues. Looked up from germline, CDR1 is SGHRS and CDR2 is YFSETQ. V was clipped by 0 bases and J by 6 bases, with 25 bases between them. The CDR3 sequence: CASSLVVGSRDGTVEQYF. The CDR3 nucleotides read TGCGCCAGCAGCTTGGTGGTAGGTTCTCGTGACGGGACCGTCGAGCAGTACTTC.

This clonotype was recorded at least ten times. This chain joins TRBV4-1 and TRBJ2-3, with 8 bases aligning to TRBD2. J was trimmed by 4 bases and V by 4 bases; bases with no gene match: 7. From germline, CDR1 is MGHRA and CDR2 YSYEKL. The CDR3 runs to 15 residues. For the CDR3, the DNA is TGCGCCAGCAGCCGCAGCGGGAGCACAGCAGATACGCAGTATTTT. Its translation is CASSRSGSTADTQYF.

This clonotype was found many times. The chain couples TRBV7-9 to TRBJ2-1, with 9 positions matching TRBD2. Germline trimming cut 6 bases from V and 7 bases from J; bases unmatched to any gene: 4. CDR1 and CDR2 (germline): SEHNR, FQNEAQ (reference sequence). The CDR3 has 13 amino acids. The CDR3 protein is CASSSGSWNEQFF. DNA of the CDR3: TGTGCCAGCAGTAGCGGGAGCTGGAATGAGCAGTTCTTC.

This clonotype was recorded many times. The V and J genes are TRBV30 and TRBJ1-3; D ambiguous. Germline V gene lookup returns CDR1 GTSNPN and CDR2 SVGIG (reference sequence). Trimming removed 5 bases at V and 3 bases at J, with 14 bases between. The CDR3 sequence is 14 residues long. CDR3 nucleotide sequence: TGTGCCTGGGCCGCCCCTGGGGATGGAAACACCATATATTTT. It is translated as CAWAAPGDGNTIYF.